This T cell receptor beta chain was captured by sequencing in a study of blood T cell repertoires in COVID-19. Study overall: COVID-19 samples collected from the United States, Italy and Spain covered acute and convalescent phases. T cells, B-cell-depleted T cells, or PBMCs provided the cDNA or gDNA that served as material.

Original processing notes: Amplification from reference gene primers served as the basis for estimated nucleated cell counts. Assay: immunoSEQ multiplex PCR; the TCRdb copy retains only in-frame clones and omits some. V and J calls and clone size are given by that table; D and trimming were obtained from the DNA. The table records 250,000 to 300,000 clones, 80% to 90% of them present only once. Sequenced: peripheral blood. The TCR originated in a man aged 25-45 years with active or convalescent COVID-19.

CDR3 DNA: TGCGCCAGCAGTTCGGGGGGAATTAGCACAGATACGCAGTATTTT. Protein sequence: CASSSGGISTDTQYF. The chain carries TRBV4-1 and TRBJ2-3; 7 bases are shared with TRBD2. With V trimmed by 6 bases and J by 0 bases, 6 bases remained unmatched. Germline V lookup: CDR1 MGHRA, CDR2 YSYEKL. CDR3 size: 15 residues.